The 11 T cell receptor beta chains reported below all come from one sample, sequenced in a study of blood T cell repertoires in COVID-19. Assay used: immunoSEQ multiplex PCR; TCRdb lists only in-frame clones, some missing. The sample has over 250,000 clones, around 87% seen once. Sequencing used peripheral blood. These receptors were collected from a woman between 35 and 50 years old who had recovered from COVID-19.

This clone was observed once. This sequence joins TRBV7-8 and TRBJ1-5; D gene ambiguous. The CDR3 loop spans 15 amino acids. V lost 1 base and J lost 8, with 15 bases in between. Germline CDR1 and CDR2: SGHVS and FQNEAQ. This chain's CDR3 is CASSLEGGLRKPQHF. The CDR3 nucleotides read TGTGCCAGCAGCTTAGAGGGAGGGTTGAGGAAGCCCCAGCATTTT.

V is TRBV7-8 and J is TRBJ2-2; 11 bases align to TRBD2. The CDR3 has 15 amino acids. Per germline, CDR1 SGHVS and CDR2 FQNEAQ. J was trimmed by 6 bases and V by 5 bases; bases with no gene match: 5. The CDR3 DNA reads TGTGCCAGCAGCGGGAGACTAGCGGGGCCCGGGGAGCTGTTTTTT. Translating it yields CASSGRLAGPGELFF.

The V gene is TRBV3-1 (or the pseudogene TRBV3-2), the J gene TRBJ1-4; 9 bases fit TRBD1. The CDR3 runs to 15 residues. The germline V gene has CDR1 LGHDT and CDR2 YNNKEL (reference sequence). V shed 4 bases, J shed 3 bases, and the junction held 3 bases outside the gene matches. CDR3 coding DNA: TGTGCCAGCAGCCTACAGGGGGCGGCTAATGAAAAACTGTTTTTT. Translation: CASSLQGAANEKLFF.

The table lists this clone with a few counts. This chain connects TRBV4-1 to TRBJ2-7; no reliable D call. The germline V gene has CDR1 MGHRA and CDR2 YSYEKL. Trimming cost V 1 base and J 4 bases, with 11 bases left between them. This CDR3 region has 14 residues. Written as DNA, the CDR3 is TGCGCCAGCAGCCAAGCAAGCACTCTATACGAGCAGTACTTC. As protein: CASSQASTLYEQYF.

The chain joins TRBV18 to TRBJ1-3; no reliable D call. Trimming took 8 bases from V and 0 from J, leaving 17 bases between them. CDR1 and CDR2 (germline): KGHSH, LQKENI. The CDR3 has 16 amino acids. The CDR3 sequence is CASLHRGGLSGNTIYF. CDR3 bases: TGTGCCAGCCTTCACCGAGGAGGACTCTCTGGAAACACCATATATTTT. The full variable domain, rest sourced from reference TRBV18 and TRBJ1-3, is NAGVMQNPRHLVRRRGQEARLRCSPMKGHSHVYWYRQLPEEGLKFMVYLQKENIIDESGMPKERFSAEFPKEGPSILRIQQVVRGDSAAYFCASLHRGGLSGNTIYFGEGSWLTVV.

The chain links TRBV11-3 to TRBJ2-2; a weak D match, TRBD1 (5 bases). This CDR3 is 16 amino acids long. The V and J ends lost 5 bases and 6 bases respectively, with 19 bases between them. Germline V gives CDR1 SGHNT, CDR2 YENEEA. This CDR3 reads CASSPVRGAKAGELFF. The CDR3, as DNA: TGTGCCAGCAGCCCCGTTAGGGGCGCGAAAGCCGGGGAGCTGTTTTTT.

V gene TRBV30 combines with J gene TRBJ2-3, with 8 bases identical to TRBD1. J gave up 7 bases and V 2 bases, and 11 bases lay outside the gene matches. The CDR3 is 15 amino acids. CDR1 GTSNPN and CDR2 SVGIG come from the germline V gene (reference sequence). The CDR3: CAWSPWGRGLYTQYF. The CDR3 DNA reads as TGTGCCTGGAGTCCCTGGGGCAGGGGGCTATATACGCAGTATTTT.

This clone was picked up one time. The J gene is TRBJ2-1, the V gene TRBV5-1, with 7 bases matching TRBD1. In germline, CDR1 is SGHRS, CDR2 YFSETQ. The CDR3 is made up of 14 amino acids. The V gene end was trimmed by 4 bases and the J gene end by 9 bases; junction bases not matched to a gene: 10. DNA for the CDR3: TGCGCCAGCAGCCCCGGGACAGTGGGCGGTGAGCAGTTCTTC. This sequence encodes CASSPGTVGGEQFF. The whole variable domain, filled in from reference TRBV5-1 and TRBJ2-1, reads KAGVTQTPRYLIKTRGQQVTLSCSPISGHRSVSWYQQTPGQGLQFLFEYFSETQRNKGNFPGRFSGRQFSNSRSEMNVSTLELGDSALYLCASSPGTVGGEQFFGPGTRLTVL.

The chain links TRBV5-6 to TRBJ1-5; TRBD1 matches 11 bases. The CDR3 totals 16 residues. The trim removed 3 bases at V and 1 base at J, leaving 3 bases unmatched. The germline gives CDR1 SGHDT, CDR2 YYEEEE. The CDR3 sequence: CASSWDRGKSNQPQHF. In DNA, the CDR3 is TGTGCCAGCAGCTGGGACAGGGGGAAGAGCAATCAGCCCCAGCATTTT.

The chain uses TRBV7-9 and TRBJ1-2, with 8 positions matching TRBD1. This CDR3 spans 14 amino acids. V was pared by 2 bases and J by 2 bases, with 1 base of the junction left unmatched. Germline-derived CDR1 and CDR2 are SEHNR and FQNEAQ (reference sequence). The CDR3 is CASSLWTGNYGYTF. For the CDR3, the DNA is TGTGCCAGCAGCTTATGGACAGGGAACTATGGCTACACCTTC.

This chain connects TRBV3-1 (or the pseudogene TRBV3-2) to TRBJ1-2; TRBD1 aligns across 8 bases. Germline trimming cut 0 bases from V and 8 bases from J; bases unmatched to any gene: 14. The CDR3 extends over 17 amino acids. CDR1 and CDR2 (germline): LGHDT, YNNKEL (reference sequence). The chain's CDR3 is CASSQDPGAGGAGGYTF. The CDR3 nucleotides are TGTGCCAGCAGCCAAGATCCCGGGGCAGGGGGCGCGGGAGGCTACACCTTC.